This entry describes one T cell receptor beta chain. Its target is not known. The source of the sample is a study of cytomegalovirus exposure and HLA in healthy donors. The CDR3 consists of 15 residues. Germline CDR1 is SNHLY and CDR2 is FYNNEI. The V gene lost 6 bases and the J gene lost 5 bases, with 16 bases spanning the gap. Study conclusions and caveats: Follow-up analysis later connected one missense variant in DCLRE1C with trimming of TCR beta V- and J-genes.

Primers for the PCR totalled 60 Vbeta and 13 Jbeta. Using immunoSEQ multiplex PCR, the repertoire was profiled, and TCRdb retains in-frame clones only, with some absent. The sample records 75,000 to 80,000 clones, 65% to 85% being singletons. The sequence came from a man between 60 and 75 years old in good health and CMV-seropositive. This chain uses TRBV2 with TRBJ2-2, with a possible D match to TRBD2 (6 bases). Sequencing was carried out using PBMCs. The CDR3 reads CASSSRSSVTGELFF. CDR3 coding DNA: TGTGCCAGCAGCAGTAGGTCTAGCGTTACCGGGGAGCTGTTTTTT.